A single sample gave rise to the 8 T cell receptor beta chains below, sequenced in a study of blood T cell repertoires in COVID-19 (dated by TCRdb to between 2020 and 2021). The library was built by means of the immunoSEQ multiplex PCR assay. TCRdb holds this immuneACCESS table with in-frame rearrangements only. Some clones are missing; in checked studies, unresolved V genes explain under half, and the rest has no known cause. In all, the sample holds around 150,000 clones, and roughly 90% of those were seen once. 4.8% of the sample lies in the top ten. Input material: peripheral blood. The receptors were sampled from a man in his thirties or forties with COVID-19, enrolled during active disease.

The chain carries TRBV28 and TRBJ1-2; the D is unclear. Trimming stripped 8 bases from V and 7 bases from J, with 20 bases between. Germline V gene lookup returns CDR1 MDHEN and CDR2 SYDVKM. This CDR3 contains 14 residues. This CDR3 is CASRSYTVGSGYTF. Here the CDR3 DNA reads TGTGCCAGCCGATCATACACGGTCGGGAGTGGCTACACCTTC.

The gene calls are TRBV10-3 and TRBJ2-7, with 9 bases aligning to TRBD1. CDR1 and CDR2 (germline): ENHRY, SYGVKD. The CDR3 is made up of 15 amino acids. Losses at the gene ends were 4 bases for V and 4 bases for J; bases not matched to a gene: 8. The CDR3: CAISGSGTGKYEQYF. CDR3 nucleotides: TGTGCCATCAGTGGATCGGGGACAGGGAAGTACGAGCAGTACTTC.

The CDR3 protein is CASSTGGGSYNSPLHF. The CDR3 DNA sequence: TGTGCCAGTAGTACCGGGGGTGGATCCTATAATTCACCCCTCCACTTT. The chain employs TRBV19 and TRBJ1-6, with D perhaps matching TRBD1 (5 bases). CDR1 and CDR2 from the germline V gene are LNHDA and SQIVND (reference sequence). V was clipped by 4 bases and J by 1 base, with 11 bases between them. CDR3 size: 16 residues.

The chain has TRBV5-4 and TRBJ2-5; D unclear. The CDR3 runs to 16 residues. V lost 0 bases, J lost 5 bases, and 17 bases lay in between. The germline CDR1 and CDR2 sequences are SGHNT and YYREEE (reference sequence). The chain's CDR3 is CASSLAVTGARETQYF. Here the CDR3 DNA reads TGTGCCAGCAGCTTGGCAGTTACGGGTGCAAGGGAGACCCAGTACTTC.

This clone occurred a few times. The DNA of the CDR3 is TGTGCCACCAGTGATGGGCCTACAGATACGCAGTATTTT. Translated, it gives CATSDGPTDTQYF. The J gene is TRBJ2-3, the V gene TRBV24-1, with D hard to call. Looked up from germline, CDR1 is KGHDR and CDR2 is SFDVKD. The V end lost 3 bases, the J end lost 3 bases, and 6 bases lay between the germline ends. CDR3 length: 13 residues.

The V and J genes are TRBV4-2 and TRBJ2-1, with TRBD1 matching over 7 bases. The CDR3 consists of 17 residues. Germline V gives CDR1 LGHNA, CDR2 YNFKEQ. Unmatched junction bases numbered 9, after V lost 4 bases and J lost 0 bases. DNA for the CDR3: TGTGCCAGCAGCCGCGAGGGGGCAGTGTCCTCCTACAATGAGCAGTTCTTC. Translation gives CASSREGAVSSYNEQFF.

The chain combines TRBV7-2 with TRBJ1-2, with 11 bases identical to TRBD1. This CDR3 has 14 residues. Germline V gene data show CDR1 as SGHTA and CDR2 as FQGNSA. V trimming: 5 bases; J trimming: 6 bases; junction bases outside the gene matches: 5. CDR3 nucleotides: TGTGCCAGCAGCCAGGGACAGGGGGGCGATGGCTACACCTTC. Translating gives CASSQGQGGDGYTF.

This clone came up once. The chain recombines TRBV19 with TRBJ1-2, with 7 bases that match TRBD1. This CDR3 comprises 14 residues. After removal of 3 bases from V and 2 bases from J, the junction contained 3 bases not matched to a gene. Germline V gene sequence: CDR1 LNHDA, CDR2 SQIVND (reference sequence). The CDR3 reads CASSIGQANYGYTF. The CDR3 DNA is TGTGCCAGTAGTATCGGACAGGCGAACTATGGCTACACCTTC.